Here is one T cell receptor beta chain with its context. Its antigen is unknown. A mixed TRB-A/B primer pool amplified rearranged TRB by multiplex touch-down PCR. TCRdb independently ran MiXCR on the multiplex PCR reads; one entry per CDR3 protein. The sample lists over 9,000 distinct CDR3 sequences, roughly 37% seen once, with approximately 9.9% in the top ten. CDR3 length: 15 amino acids. Losses at the gene ends were 6 bases for V and 1 base for J; bases not matched to a gene: 6. Germline V gene data show CDR1 as MNHEY and CDR2 as SVGEGT. The record originates from a study of T cell repertoires in aging, cancer and after chemotherapy. The template was genomic DNA from peripheral blood, not RNA. Whole-study findings and limits: Rebound thymic output was suggested by rising median generation probability during chemotherapy in each cancer cohort.

The source of this sequence is a human donor in good health. Material: blood. The chain is built from TRBV6-2 or TRBV6-3 and TRBJ2-3; 8 positions agree with TRBD2. This CDR3 is CASRAGRAGTDTQYF. In nucleotides, the CDR3 is TGTGCCAGCAGGGCCGGGAGGGCCGGCACAGATACGCAGTATTTT.